The T cell receptor (beta chain) under discussion was sequenced for a study of blood T cell repertoires in COVID-19. Looking at the study overall: COVID-19 samples, acute and convalescent, were from the United States, Italy and Spain. Sample material is recorded as cDNA or gDNA derived from T cells, B-cell-depleted T cells, or PBMCs.

The CDR3 is 15 residues long. Germline V CDR1 and CDR2: SGHDT, YYEEEE. V lost 0 bases and J lost 5, with 11 bases in between. Original handling: Nucleated cell counts were estimated from reference gene primer amplification. Clones were read by immunoSEQ multiplex PCR, and TCRdb kept only the in-frame ones, dropping some. D and trimming were read from the DNA, whereas the V and J calls and clone size are those reported in that table. This table holds approximately 150,000 clones, 82% found once. The chain is built from TRBV5-6 and TRBJ2-2; D is perhaps TRBD1 (5 bases). The TCR originated in a woman aged 65 to 85 with acute or convalescent COVID-19. Sequencing input: peripheral blood. Here the CDR3 DNA reads TGTGCCAGCAGCTTGGAAAAGGGGTGGACCGGGGAGCTGTTTTTT. Its protein is CASSLEKGWTGELFF.